The text below deals with one TCR beta chain. V shed 5 bases and J shed 2 bases, with 7 bases lying between them. The CDR3 runs 12 residues. Germline lookup yields CDR1 SQVTM and CDR2 ANQGSEA. Genomic DNA from each subset was divided evenly over several immunoSEQ plates. The unsorted PBMC replicate PCRs were performed with roughly 300 ng DNA, approximately 27,000 T cell genomes. TCRdb keeps only in-frame clones here, not all; method: immunoSEQ multiplex PCR. The data show more than 400,000 clones, about 84% seen once. The sample is drawn from a study of shared clonotypes between healthy human individuals.

The clonotype was recovered from a woman between 35 and 50 years old in good health. Some clones in this sample may be carry-over from other donors' samples. Sequencing was done on a sample of PBMCs. The chain carries TRBV29-1 and TRBJ1-5; possibly TRBD1 for D (6 bases). In DNA, the CDR3 is TGCAGCGTTAAGGGGGGCAATCAGCCCCAGCATTTT. Its translation is CSVKGGNQPQHF.